This T cell receptor (beta chain) originates from a study of OX40 agonist ivuxolimab in advanced cancers. Germline-derived CDR1 and CDR2 are SGHTA and FQGTGA. V lost 2 bases to trimming and J lost 9 bases; unmatched junction nucleotides: 0. The CDR3 spans 13 residues. Assay: immunoSEQ multiplex PCR; the TCRdb copy retains only in-frame clones and omits some. The table lists fewer than 55,000 clones, roughly four fifths of them singletons. The sequences come from CD4+ or CD8+ T cells sorted from blood, collected in a trial of the OX40 agonist ivuxolimab. The J gene is TRBJ1-6, the V gene TRBV7-3, with 8 nucleotides matching TRBD1. This receptor was taken from an adult with an advanced solid tumor such as melanoma, head and neck, liver or kidney cancer. CDR3 DNA: TGTGCCAGCAGCTTAGACAGGGGTTCACCCCTCCACTTT. It codes for CASSLDRGSPLHF. The whole variable domain, filled in from reference TRBV7-3 and TRBJ1-6, reads GAGVSQTPSNKVTEKGKYVELRCDPISGHTALYWYRQSLGQGPEFLIYFQGTGAADDSGLPNDRFFAVRPEGSVSTLKIQRTERGDSAVYLCASSLDRGSPLHFGNGTRLTVT.